The 3 T cell receptor beta chains below were found in one sample sequenced in a study of CD8 T cells in Susac syndrome. Random hexamers were used to reverse transcribe an amount of roughly 0.5 to 1 ug RNA. TCRdb passed the immunoSEQ multiplex PCR reads through MiXCR, listing each CDR3 protein once. Of more than 70,000 distinct CDR3 sequences listed, roughly nine tenths are singletons. The specimen was CD8+ T cells from PBMCs. Receptors were obtained from a human donor with multiple sclerosis.

On this clonotype itself: An end of the junction differs from the germline gene, which may be a read error. V usage is TRBV15 and J usage is TRBJ1-2; 7 positions match TRBD1. This CDR3 spans 15 amino acids. Per germline, CDR1 LNHNV and CDR2 YYDKDF (reference sequence). CDR3 residues: CATGSNRGRNYGYTF. CDR3 in DNA: TGTGCCACCGGCAGTAACAGGGGCCGAAACTATGGCTACACCTTC.

The V call is TRBV6-4, the J call TRBJ2-1; D unclear. The CDR3 has 15 residues. Germline CDR1 and CDR2: MRHNA and SNTAGT. V gave up 2 bases and J gave up 5 bases, with 13 bases separating them. The CDR3 DNA follows: TGTGCCAGCAGTGACAATGGTCCCGGAGACAATGAGCAGTTCTTC. This codes for CASSDNGPGDNEQFF.

The chain links TRBV7-9 to TRBJ2-2; no definite D call. Germline V CDR1 and CDR2: SEHNR, FQNEAQ (reference sequence). The V and J ends lost 4 bases and 7 bases respectively, with 16 bases between them. This CDR3 comprises 15 residues. This chain's CDR3 is CASSSPAVVGGELFF. The CDR3 nucleotides read TGTGCCAGCAGCTCCCCGGCCGTGGTGGGCGGGGAGCTGTTTTTT.